Each of the 5 T cell receptor beta chains below was sequenced from the same sample in a study of CD8+ T cells in alopecia areata. Extracted RNA was reverse transcribed into cDNA, the sequencing template. Using immunoSEQ multiplex PCR, the repertoire was profiled, and TCRdb retains in-frame clones only, with some absent. The table includes about 3,600 clones, less than 80% detected once. Specimen: skin. The receptors come from a human donor in good health.

This rearrangement joins TRBV11-1 to TRBJ2-2; 8 bases are shared with TRBD2. J was trimmed by 2 bases and V by 5 bases; bases with no gene match: 10. Germline CDR1 is SGHAT and CDR2 is FQDESV (reference sequence). The CDR3 sequence is 17 residues long. CDR3 sequence: CASSPFSGGSNTGELFF. CDR3 bases: TGTGCCAGCAGCCCTTTCTCGGGAGGGAGCAACACCGGGGAGCTGTTTTTT.

The chain recombines TRBV18 with TRBJ2-2, with D hard to call. Germline V lookup: CDR1 KGHSH, CDR2 LQKENI. Trimming took 0 bases from V and 4 from J, leaving 3 bases between them. The CDR3 runs 13 residues. The CDR3 DNA reads TGTGCCAGCTCACCACCCAGCACCGGGGAGCTGTTTTTT. This codes for CASSPPSTGELFF.

The rearrangement uses TRBV18 and TRBJ2-3; unclear D gene. The CDR3 spans 13 residues. Germline CDR1 and CDR2: KGHSH and LQKENI. V lost 2 bases and J lost 6, with 9 bases in between. This CDR3 is CASSPTVSDTQYF. CDR3 nucleotides: TGTGCCAGCTCACCAACGGTTTCGGATACGCAGTATTTT.

This clone showed up just once. The chain links TRBV2 to TRBJ1-3; 7 nucleotides agree with TRBD1. The CDR3 covers 15 residues. The V gene end was trimmed by 10 bases and the J gene end by 5 bases; junction bases not matched to a gene: 14. Germline V gives CDR1 SNHLY, CDR2 FYNNEI. The CDR3 here is CANGDRTLRRNTIYF. CDR3 in DNA: TGTGCCAACGGGGACAGAACCTTGCGCCGAAACACCATATATTTT.

The chain links TRBV10-2 to TRBJ2-3; the D gene is possibly TRBD1 (6 bases). Germline-derived CDR1 and CDR2 are WSHSY and SAAADI. This CDR3 region has 13 residues. Between the trimmed V and J ends, which lost 6 bases and 2 bases, there was a span of 9 bases. In DNA form, the CDR3 reads TGCGCCAGCAGGGGGGCCAACACAGATACGCAGTATTTT. Translated: CASRGANTDTQYF.